The 5 T cell receptor beta chains listed next were all sequenced from one sample in a study of blood T cell repertoires in COVID-19. Libraries were prepared by immunoSEQ multiplex PCR; TCRdb keeps only in-frame clonotypes and omits some of them. In the table there are approximately 85,000 clones, 80% to 90% of which are singletons. The specimen sequenced was peripheral blood. All receptors come from a man aged 45-65 years with active or convalescent COVID-19.

As regards this clone: The same CDR3 is also encoded by other DNA sequences in this sample. The rearrangement joins TRBV9 to TRBJ2-5; 8 nucleotides align to TRBD2. J was trimmed by 4 bases and V by 2 bases; bases with no gene match: 7. CDR1 SGDLS and CDR2 YYNGEE come from the germline V gene. The CDR3 contains 15 residues. CDR3 in DNA: TGTGCCAGCAGCGTCGCCGGGGCGGGGGGAGAGACCCAGTACTTC. Residues: CASSVAGAGGETQYF. Full variable domain (rest looked up from reference TRBV9 and TRBJ2-5): DSGVTQTPKHLITATGQRVTLRCSPRSGDLSVYWYQQSLDQGLQFLIQYYNGEERAKGNILERFSAQQFPDLHSELNLSSLELGDSALYFCASSVAGAGGETQYFGPGTRLLVL.

The chain couples TRBV3-1 (or the pseudogene TRBV3-2) to TRBJ1-5; TRBD1 agrees at 8 bases. Germline values: CDR1 LGHDT, CDR2 YNNKEL (reference sequence). CDR3 size: 16 residues. The ends lost 5 bases at V and 6 bases at J; junction bases unmatched: 12. CDR3 residues: CASSSHQGAGTQPQHF. CDR3 DNA sequence: TGTGCCAGCAGCTCTCACCAGGGGGCAGGCACTCAGCCCCAGCATTTT.

V is TRBV6-2 or TRBV6-3 and J is TRBJ2-1, with TRBD2 as a possible D gene (5 bases). Trimming shortened V by 2 bases and J by 7 bases, and 21 bases separated the two germline ends. This CDR3 has 17 amino acids. Germline V gene sequence: CDR1 MNHEY, CDR2 SVGEGT. CDR3 bases: TGTGCCAGCAGTTACCTCCGGGGTCGAGTGTACTTGAATGAGCAGTTCTTC. Encoded protein: CASSYLRGRVYLNEQFF.

The V call is TRBV2, the J call TRBJ2-1; D uncertain. The CDR3 is 13 amino acids. V was pared by 4 bases and J by 5 bases, with 9 bases between. Germline CDR1 and CDR2: SNHLY and FYNNEI. The CDR3 coding sequence is TGTGCCAGCAGTGTCACTGCTCACAATGAGCAGTTCTTC. As protein: CASSVTAHNEQFF.

This clone was seen a handful of times. The rearrangement uses TRBV19 and TRBJ2-7, with a weak D call TRBD1 (6 bases). Trimming took off 3 bases at V and 3 bases at J, with 15 bases between the two ends. Per germline, CDR1 LNHDA and CDR2 SQIVND (reference sequence). The CDR3 spans 15 residues. The DNA for the CDR3 is TGTGCCAGTAGTATTGTGGGTACAGGGAACTACGAGCAGTACTTC. Protein product: CASSIVGTGNYEQYF.